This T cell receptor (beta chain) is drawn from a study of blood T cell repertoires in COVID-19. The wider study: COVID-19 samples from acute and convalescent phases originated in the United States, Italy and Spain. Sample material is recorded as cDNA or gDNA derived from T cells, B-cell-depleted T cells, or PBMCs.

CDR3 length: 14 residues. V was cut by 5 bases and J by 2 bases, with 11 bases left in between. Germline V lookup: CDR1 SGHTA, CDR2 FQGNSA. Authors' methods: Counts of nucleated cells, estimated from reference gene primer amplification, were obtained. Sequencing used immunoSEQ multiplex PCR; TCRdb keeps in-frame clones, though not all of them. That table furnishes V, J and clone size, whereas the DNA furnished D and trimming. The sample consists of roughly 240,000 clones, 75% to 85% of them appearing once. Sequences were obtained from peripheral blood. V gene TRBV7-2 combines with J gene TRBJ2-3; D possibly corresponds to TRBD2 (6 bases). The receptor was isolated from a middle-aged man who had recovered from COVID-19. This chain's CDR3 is CASSRDLNTDTQYF. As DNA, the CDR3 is TGTGCCAGCAGCAGGGACTTAAACACAGATACGCAGTATTTT.